The rows below give T cell receptor beta chains drawn from one sample of a study of memory CD4+ T cells and cytomegalovirus serostatus. Sequencing was performed with immunoSEQ multiplex PCR; in TCRdb, only in-frame clones are kept and a portion is missing. The sample has more than 35,000 clones, around 80% seen once. Sequencing was carried out using memory CD4+ T cells from blood. These receptors originate from an adult in good health and CMV-seropositive. Both conserved end residues are part of each CDR3. Fields, in order: J gene, V gene, clone size, D gene, CDR3 protein, CDR3 DNA. A D gene is named only where the DNA matches it firmly. The size entry is marked missing in some rows and otherwise reads once, few, many or a size class.

>TRBJ1-3|TRBV7-6|-|-
CASSLTGRNTIYF
TGTGCCAGCAGCTTAACGGGGAGAAACACCATATATTTT
>TRBJ1-1|TRBV7-9|-|-
CASSQQGLNTEAFF
TGTGCCAGCAGCCAACAGGGTTTGAACACTGAAGCTTTCTTT
>TRBJ1-6|TRBV5-1|-|-
CASSETPGGDSYNSPLHF
TGCGCCAGCAGCGAGACCCCAGGTGGCGATTCCTATAATTCACCCCTCCACTTT
>TRBJ1-1|TRBV25-1|-|-
CASSVGPAGTEAFF
TGTGCCAGCAGTGTGGGACCGGCGGGCACTGAAGCTTTCTTT
>TRBJ1-1|TRBV6-1|-|-
CASSPQGGTEAFF
TGTGCCAGCAGTCCACAGGGTGGAACTGAAGCTTTCTTT
>TRBJ1-4|TRBV25-1|-|TRBD1
CASSESTGDQKLFF
TGTGCCAGCAGTGAATCGACAGGGGATCAAAAACTGTTTTTT
>TRBJ1-4|TRBV15|-|TRBD1
CATSRDRYNEKLFF
TGTGCCACCAGCCGGGACAGGTACAATGAAAAACTGTTTTTT
>TRBJ2-2|TRBV28|-|-
CASRGPRDTGELFF
TGTGCCAGCAGGGGACCGCGGGACACCGGGGAGCTGTTTTTT
>TRBJ2-7|TRBV19|-|TRBD1
CASSITDRGNYEQYF
TGTGCCAGTAGTATAACCGACAGGGGGAACTACGAGCAGTACTTC
>TRBJ1-1|TRBV7-3|-|TRBD1
CASSLDRGRTEAFF
TGTGCCAGCAGCCTGGACAGGGGACGTACTGAAGCTTTCTTT
>TRBJ2-1|TRBV5-4|-|TRBD2
CASSWAGAGEENEQFF
TGTGCCAGCAGCTGGGCCGGTGCGGGAGAGGAAAATGAGCAGTTCTTC
>TRBJ1-1|TRBV4-2|-|TRBD1
CASSHQGQVSNPEAFF
TGTGCCAGCAGCCACCAGGGACAGGTCTCGAATCCTGAAGCTTTCTTT
>TRBJ2-3|TRBV9|few|TRBD2
CASSVGGGVSTDTQYF
TGTGCCAGCAGCGTAGGCGGGGGGGTTAGCACAGATACGCAGTATTTT
>TRBJ2-1|TRBV4-1|few|TRBD1
CASSQGQGVGREQFF
TGCGCCAGCAGCCAAGGACAGGGTGTTGGAAGGGAGCAGTTCTTC
>TRBJ2-7|TRBV6-5|-|TRBD2
CASGGEREALREQYF
TGTGCCAGCGGGGGGGAACGAGAGGCCCTTAGGGAGCAGTACTTC
>TRBJ2-5|TRBV5-1|-|-
CASSSDQETRYF
TGCGCCAGCAGCTCAGACCAAGAGACCCGGTACTTC
>TRBJ2-1|TRBV4-2|few|-
CASSQGGNRYNEQFF
TGTGCCAGCAGCCAAGGGGGGAACAGATACAATGAGCAGTTCTTC
>TRBJ1-4|TRBV7-6|-|TRBD1
CASSLVAGTGGKLFF
TGTGCCAGCAGCTTAGTGGCGGGGACAGGGGGAAAACTGTTTTTT
>TRBJ2-5|TRBV18|few|-
CASSPRTGETQYF
TGTGCCAGCTCACCAAGAACAGGGGAGACCCAGTACTTC
>TRBJ2-5|TRBV7-8|-|-
CASSPGRETQYF
TGTGCCAGCAGCCCGGGGAGAGAGACCCAGTACTTC
>TRBJ1-1|TRBV14|medium-sized|-
CASSPLGGVLNTEAFF
TGTGCCAGCAGCCCCCTAGGGGGGGTTCTGAACACTGAAGCTTTCTTT
>TRBJ2-1|TRBV6-4|few|-
CASSEELGSYEQFF
TGTGCCAGCAGTGAGGAACTCGGGAGCTATGAGCAGTTCTTC
>TRBJ2-1|TRBV6-5|-|-
CASARQTPNNEQFF
TGTGCCAGCGCCAGACAGACGCCAAACAATGAGCAGTTCTTC
>TRBJ2-7|TRBV7-2|few|-
CASSPHYEQYF
TGTGCCAGCAGCCCTCACTACGAGCAGTACTTC
>TRBJ1-2|TRBV20-1|-|-
CSARGGAGYTF
TGCAGTGCTAGAGGGGGGGCTGGCTACACCTTC
>TRBJ1-6|TRBV5-4|-|-
CASSWGLTNSPLHF
TGTGCCAGCAGCTGGGGCCTAACTAATTCACCCCTCCACTTT
>TRBJ1-2|TRBV5-3|-|-
CARSFRGAAGGPDNYGYTF
TGTGCCAGAAGCTTTCGAGGAGCGGCGGGGGGCCCAGATAACTATGGCTACACCTTC